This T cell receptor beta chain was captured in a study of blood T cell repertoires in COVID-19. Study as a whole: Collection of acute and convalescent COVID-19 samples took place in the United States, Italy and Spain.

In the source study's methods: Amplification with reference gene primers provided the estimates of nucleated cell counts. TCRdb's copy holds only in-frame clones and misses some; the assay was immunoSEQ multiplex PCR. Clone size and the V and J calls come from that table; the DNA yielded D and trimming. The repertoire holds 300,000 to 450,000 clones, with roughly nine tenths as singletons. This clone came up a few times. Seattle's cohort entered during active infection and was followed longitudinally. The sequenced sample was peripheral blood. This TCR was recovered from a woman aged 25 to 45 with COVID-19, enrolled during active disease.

The CDR3 nucleotides read TGTGCCACCAGTGACACGGGACAGGGGGGCCCAAATGAGCAGTTCTTC. It yields the protein CATSDTGQGGPNEQFF. The rearrangement links TRBV24-1 to TRBJ2-1, with 11 bases identical to TRBD1. The CDR3 length is 16 residues. CDR1 KGHDR and CDR2 SFDVKD come from the germline V gene. J gave up 7 bases and V 4 bases, and 8 bases lay outside the gene matches.